Reported below is one TCR beta chain. This sample is drawn from a study of shared T cell receptors in the human thymus. TCRdb keeps only in-frame clones here, not all; method: immunoSEQ multiplex PCR. The sample yields 630,000 or so clones, more than 75% seen once. The data also belong to a second study, concerning human thymus T cells. In that study: Donors were healthy Finnish infants having corrective surgery for congenital heart defects. Resections were taken during corrective heart surgery, and the thymus tissue came from these. Seemingly biased V and J gene usage marked thymic and blood repertoires. Related research has reported that thymic repertoires overlap highly among unrelated individuals.

The source is a boy under three years old with a congenital heart defect. What was sequenced was thymocytes.

CDR3 sequence (DNA): TGCGCCAGCAGCCAAGCAGGGGACGCAGATACGCAGTATTTT. Amino acid sequence: CASSQAGDADTQYF. The V call is TRBV4-1, the J call TRBJ2-3, with D perhaps matching TRBD1 (6 bases). CDR3 length: 14 amino acids. CDR1 and CDR2 from the germline V gene are MGHRA and YSYEKL. The V end lost 1 base, the J end lost 4 bases, and 9 bases lay between the germline ends.